Below are 30 T cell receptor beta chains sequenced from a single sample in a study of tumor and adjacent non-tumor tissue in lung cancer. Three rounds of nested PCR, following a modified ARM-PCR protocol, produced the TCRbeta library. TCRdb reprocessed the multiplex PCR reads via MiXCR and lists one record per CDR3 protein. The table shows around 100,000 distinct CDR3 sequences, with more than 55% occurring only once. RNA was extracted from bulk tissue without any cell sorting. This non-tumor lung sample came from over 3 cm beyond the tumor edge. Sequencing was carried out using distant non-tumor lung tissue. The receptors shown here come from a man aged 25 to 40 with non-small cell lung cancer.

A word on this clonotype: This may arise from a read error, as a much more abundant clone is one base away. The chain combines TRBV20-1 with TRBJ2-3; D possibly uses TRBD1 or TRBD2 (5 bases each). This CDR3 spans 12 amino acids. The germline V gene encodes CDR1 DFQATT and CDR2 SNEGSKA (reference sequence). CDR3 sequence reads: CSRVSVGDTRYF. The CDR3 DNA is TGCAGTAGAGTCAGCGTGGGGGATACGCGGTATTTT.

This clonotype was picked up many times. The chain carries TRBV9 and TRBJ2-3; D gene unclear. The CDR3 is 13 residues long. Trimming cost V 3 bases and J 2 bases, with 7 bases left between them. Germline V gene data show CDR1 as SGDLS and CDR2 as YYNGEE. In DNA, the CDR3 is TGTGCCAGCAGCGGCCGGGTCACAGATACGCAGTATTTT. Residues: CASSGRVTDTQYF.

Concerning this clonotype itself: Likely a read error: the CDR3 ends without its conserved phenylalanine or tryptophan. The DNA is left out, because the CDR3 cannot be placed on it with certainty; the CDR3 is given as TCRdb lists it. The gene calls are TRBV11-2 and TRBJ2-1; whether TRBD2, the table's D call, matches the DNA was not checked. Germline assignment: CDR1 SGHAT and CDR2 FQNNGV. The CDR3 region is 15 residues in length, termini included. The CDR3 spells CASSLILAGIDKRFI.

Regarding this clonotype: A junction boundary mismatches the germline segment, possibly from a read error. The gene calls are TRBV6-1 and TRBJ2-7; no clear D. Germline V lookup: CDR1 MNHNS, CDR2 SASEGT. This CDR3 comprises 15 residues. As DNA, the CDR3 is TGTGCCAGCAGCCGAGATGGCAGGACCCCCTACGGGCAGTACTTC. This gives the protein CASSRDGRTPYGQYF.

Regarding this clonotype: Being one base from a much bigger clone, this may be a read error. The V gene is TRBV28, the J gene TRBJ2-7; unclear D gene. The CDR3 has 14 residues. The V end lost 7 bases, the J end lost 0 bases, and 13 bases lay between the germline ends. The V gene's germline CDR1 is MDHEN and CDR2 SYDVKM. The CDR3 loop reads CASNPTYPSYEQYF. DNA for the CDR3: TGTGCCAGCAATCCCACTTATCCCTCCTACGAGCAGTACTTC. The full variable domain, rest sourced from reference TRBV28 and TRBJ2-7, is DVKVTQSSRYLVKRTGEKVFLECVQDMDHENMFWYRQDPGLGLRLIYFSYDVKMKEKGDIPEGYSVSREKKERFSLILESASTNQTSMYLCASNPTYPSYEQYFGPGTRLTVT.

About this clonotype: A junction boundary mismatches the germline segment, possibly from a read error. CDR3 amino acids: CSTATGGSHEQYF. CDR3 coding DNA: TGCAGCACTGCGACAGGAGGCTCCCACGAGCAGTACTTC. The gene calls are TRBV29-1 and TRBJ2-7, with D maybe TRBD1 (6 bases). Germline assignment: CDR1 SQVTM and CDR2 ANQGSEA. This CDR3 has 13 amino acids.

This clonotype was seen repeatedly, ten times or more. This rearrangement joins TRBV20-1 to TRBJ1-3, with 9 bases fitting TRBD1. From germline, CDR1 is DFQATT and CDR2 SNEGSKA (reference sequence). This CDR3 spans 14 amino acids. V trimming: 4 bases; J trimming: 4 bases; junction bases outside the gene matches: 5. The CDR3 spells CSAKDRGTGNTIYF. The DNA for the CDR3 is TGCAGTGCTAAGGACAGGGGAACAGGAAACACCATATATTTT.

The V call is TRBV24-1, the J call TRBJ2-2; 8 positions match TRBD2. CDR1 is KGHDR, CDR2 SFDVKD, per germline. J gave up 16 bases and V 6 bases, and 27 bases lay outside the gene matches. The CDR3 is 18 amino acids. CDR3 sequence reads: CATSRRAGTRDFPGEPFF. CDR3 nucleotides: TGTGCCACCAGTCGTCGAGCCGGGACTAGAGATTTCCCCGGGGAACCGTTTTTT.

Remarks on this clonotype: The junction departs from germline at one end; a sequencing error may be responsible. The chain combines TRBV12-3 or TRBV12-4 with TRBJ1-1; TRBD1 aligns across 7 bases. The CDR3 length is 15 residues. The CDR3 sequence: CVSNTRQGFDTEAFF. The CDR3 DNA reads as TGTGTCAGCAATACGAGACAGGGCTTCGACACTGAAGCTTTCTTT.

Worth noting for this clonotype: One end of the junction varies from germline; a read error may be responsible. This CDR3 reads CVSSSKASYDEQFF. Here the CDR3 DNA reads TGTGTCAGCAGCTCTAAGGCATCCTACGATGAGCAGTTCTTC. The chain joins TRBV11-2 to TRBJ2-1; D not resolved. The CDR3 contains 14 residues. Germline V lookup: CDR1 SGHAT, CDR2 FQNNGV.

As for this clonotype: A read error may account for a junction end that differs from germline. The chain carries TRBV20-1 and TRBJ1-1, with D possibly being TRBD1 (5 bases). Germline CDR1 and CDR2: DFQATT and SNEGSKA (reference sequence). This CDR3 is built from 11 residues. The CDR3 loop is CGATAGPEALF. The CDR3 bases are TGCGGTGCCACGGCGGGGCCTGAAGCTCTCTTT.

This clonotype has only a few counts. The DNA for the CDR3 is TGCAGTGCTGGAGCCTCCGACAGGAGCCCCTATAATTCACCCCTCCACTTT. It is translated as CSAGASDRSPYNSPLHF. This chain joins TRBV20-1 and TRBJ1-6; a possible D gene is TRBD1 (6 bases). The CDR3 covers 17 residues. With 5 bases removed from V and 2 bases from J, the gap between germline ends came to 19 bases. Germline V lookup: CDR1 DFQATT, CDR2 SNEGSKA (reference sequence).

This clonotype was recorded once. A junction boundary mismatches the germline segment, possibly from a read error. The chain carries TRBV11-3 and TRBJ2-7; tentative D call: TRBD2 (5 bases). Germline V CDR1 and CDR2: SGHNT, YENEEA. The CDR3 is 13 residues long. CDR3 bases: TGTGCCAGCAGCATATCATGGGAGTCCGAGCAGTATTTC. Its translation is CASSISWESEQYF.

This clonotype was seen a few times. A much larger clone differs from this one at a single base, so this may be a read error. This chain joins TRBV29-1 and TRBJ2-3; D uncertain. From germline, CDR1 is SQVTM and CDR2 ANQGSEA. The CDR3 is made up of 12 amino acids. The ends were cut back, 3 bases at V and 4 bases at J, with 8 bases in the middle. The DNA of the CDR3 is TGCAGCGTTGACCCTGGGCCAGATACGCAGTATTTT. Translating gives CSVDPGPDTQYF.

About this clonotype itself: Without the conserved terminal phenylalanine or tryptophan, this CDR3 likely stems from a read error. It is unclear where the CDR3 begins or ends on the DNA, so no DNA is shown, and the CDR3 is as TCRdb lists it. V is TRBV11-2 and J is TRBJ2-1. Looked up from germline, CDR1 is SGHAT and CDR2 is FQNNGV. With termini counted, the CDR3 has 12 amino acids. CDR3 sequence: CVSSRGYNEQLY.

Concerning this clonotype itself: A much more abundant neighbour one base away suggests this may be a read error. This chain links TRBV12-3 or TRBV12-4 with TRBJ1-1; the D is unclear. This CDR3 region has 14 residues. CDR3: CACSLGPADTEAFF. Here the CDR3 DNA reads TGTGCCTGCAGTTTAGGTCCCGCGGACACTGAAGCTTTCTTT.

Regarding this clonotype: The germline gene is not matched at one end of the junction; a read error may be the cause. J is TRBJ2-5 and V is TRBV4-3, with a possible D match to TRBD1 (5 bases). This CDR3 has 14 residues. Germline V gene data show CDR1 as LGHNA and CDR2 as YSLEER. The CDR3 DNA sequence: TGCGCCAGCAGTCAAGTCTCTGGACATGAGACCCAGTACTTC. It encodes CASSQVSGHETQYF.

About this clonotype: A much more abundant neighbour one base away suggests this may be a read error. The genes are TRBV7-9 and TRBJ2-4; no firm D call. The DNA end lines up better with TRBJ2-1; the J call may be wrong. The germline gives CDR1 SEHNR, CDR2 FQNEAQ (reference sequence). The CDR3 sequence is 16 residues long. CDR3 in DNA: TGTGCCAGCAGCTTAACAATAGGTGAAGGGAACAACATTCAGTTCTTC. Translating it yields CASSLTIGEGNNIQFF.

This clonotype was counted ten times or more. This may be a read error, as it is one base from a much larger clone. The chain recombines TRBV11-2 with TRBJ1-2, with 10 bases lining up with TRBD1. The CDR3 totals 13 residues. Germline-derived CDR1 and CDR2 are SGHAT and FQNNGV. The V segment lost 7 bases and the J segment 6 bases; nucleotides outside the gene matches: 5. For the CDR3, the DNA is TGTGCCAGCAACTTCGACAGGGGGCATGGCTACACCTTC. Its protein product is CASNFDRGHGYTF.

Turning to this clonotype: Compared with germline, one end of the junction differs, possibly owing to a read error. The chain joins TRBV11-2 to TRBJ2-7, with 8 bases lining up with TRBD2. The CDR3 totals 15 residues. The germline CDR1 and CDR2 sequences are SGHAT and FQNNGV. The CDR3 protein is CDSSTPGTRYHVQYF. The CDR3 nucleotides read TGTGACAGCAGCACCCCCGGGACTAGGTATCACGTGCAGTACTTC.

The V call is TRBV6-5, the J call TRBJ1-2, with 9 bases matching TRBD1. With V trimmed by 0 bases and J by 6 bases, 2 bases remained unmatched. CDR1 is MNHEY and CDR2 is SVGAGI in the germline V gene. The CDR3 length is 14 residues. The CDR3 DNA is TGTGCCAGCAGTTACTCAACAGGGGGCAATGGCTACACCTTC. Its protein product is CASSYSTGGNGYTF.

Details on this clonotype: A much larger clone sits a single nucleotide away, making a read error possible. V and J are TRBV6-4 and TRBJ2-1, with 11 positions matching TRBD2. The CDR3 extends over 15 amino acids. CDR1 is MRHNA, CDR2 SNTAGT, per germline. V was clipped by 5 bases and J by 9 bases; unmatched bases: 9. The CDR3 here is CASSLTSGSHIEQFF. The CDR3 region has the DNA TGTGCCAGCAGTCTAACTAGCGGGAGTCATATTGAGCAGTTCTTC.

The chain couples TRBV7-9 to TRBJ1-2; D might be TRBD1 (6 bases). The V end was cut by 5 bases, the J end by 3 bases, with 13 bases between. This CDR3 has 14 residues. CDR1 is SEHNR, CDR2 FQNEAQ, per germline (reference sequence). Here the CDR3 reads CASSTGIEDYGYTF. DNA of the CDR3: TGTGCCAGCAGCACAGGGATAGAGGACTATGGCTACACCTTC.

In the case of this clonotype: This may stem from a read error, because a much larger clone lies one nucleotide away. The chain has TRBV5-4 and TRBJ2-5; D possibly corresponds to TRBD2 (6 bases). Germline V gives CDR1 SGHNT, CDR2 YYREEE (reference sequence). CDR3 length: 14 residues. CDR3: CDSSLTSGRETQYF. CDR3 coding DNA: TGTGACAGCAGCCTGACTAGTGGGCGGGAGACCCAGTACTTC.

Ten or more counts support this clonotype. CDR3 sequence: CASSQVPRRNSPLHF. The CDR3 bases are TGCGCCAGCAGCCAAGTTCCACGGAGGAATTCACCCCTCCACTTT. The gene calls are TRBV4-1 and TRBJ1-6; no reliable D call. CDR3 length equals 15 residues. Germline-derived CDR1 and CDR2 are MGHRA and YSYEKL. V was shortened by 1 base and J by 7 bases, with 11 bases between the two germline ends.

Details on this clonotype: A much bigger clone sits one base away, suggesting this may be a read error. The rearrangement links TRBV11-2 to TRBJ1-2, with no clear D. Trimming shortened V by 7 bases and J by 4 bases, and 13 bases separated the two germline ends. The CDR3 runs 13 residues. The germline CDR1 and CDR2 sequences are SGHAT and FQNNGV. CDR3 sequence: CASNSADGYGYTF. CDR3 bases: TGTGCCAGCAACAGTGCCGACGGCTATGGCTACACCTTC.

As to this clonotype: The germline gene is not matched at one end of the junction; a read error may be the cause. This chain uses TRBV5-6 with TRBJ2-2; D remains unclear. CDR1 is SGHDT and CDR2 is YYEEEE in the germline V gene. The CDR3 length is 14 residues. Here the CDR3 reads CASSLVANSGELFF. The CDR3 nucleotides read TGTGCCAGCAGCTTGGTCGCTAACAGCGGGGAGCTGTTTTTT.

Comments on this clonotype: At one boundary the junction diverges from the germline segment, which might be a read error. The chain employs TRBV30 and TRBJ2-3; a possible D gene is TRBD1 (5 bases). Germline lookup yields CDR1 GTSNPN and CDR2 SVGIG (reference sequence). The CDR3 is 14 residues long. CDR3 in DNA: TGTGTCTGGAGTATCACCCGAGAGACAGATTCGCAGTATTTT. Amino acid sequence: CVWSITRETDSQYF.

This clonotype was seen at least ten times. This chain joins TRBV7-2 and TRBJ2-7; TRBD2 is a possible D gene (5 bases). This CDR3 is built from 15 residues. Germline V gives CDR1 SGHTA, CDR2 FQGNSA. With 5 bases removed from V and 3 bases from J, the gap between germline ends came to 17 bases. In DNA form, the CDR3 reads TGTGCCAGCAGCCCGGGGTTCTCGCGGCACTACGAGCAGTACTTC. Translated: CASSPGFSRHYEQYF.

The chain recombines TRBV6-4 with TRBJ2-2; perhaps TRBD2 as D (5 bases). Trimming cost V 7 bases and J 3 bases, with 12 bases left between them. This CDR3 is 14 amino acids long. The V gene's germline CDR1 is MRHNA and CDR2 SNTAGT. The DNA for the CDR3 is TGTGCCAGCACCCCCGGGATGGACACCGGGGAGCTGTTTTTT. It specifies CASTPGMDTGELFF.